The T cell receptor beta chain under discussion was sequenced for a study of cytotoxic CD8 clonotypes in ibrutinib-treated CLL. On the study more broadly: Sample averages reached around 260,000 productive templates and under 100,000 productive rearrangements.

Concerning this clone: Its antigen is still unknown.

Sequencing used immunoSEQ multiplex PCR; TCRdb keeps in-frame clones, though not all of them. Of just over 200,000 clones in the sample, 70% to 75% are singletons; the top ten hold about 6.2%. The study, taken as a whole, reports: Clonality correlated strongly with circulating CD8+ T cells and exceeded age-matched healthy donors at baseline. Sample timing was unmatched between remission and later-progressing patients; lymph nodes unstudied.

Trimming removed 4 bases from V and 5 bases from J, with 10 bases in between. CDR3 length equals 13 residues. Germline CDR1 reads SGDLS; CDR2 reads YYNGEE. The receptor's source is a human donor with chronic lymphocytic leukemia. The chain is built from TRBV9 and TRBJ2-1; TRBD1 or TRBD2 may be the D gene (5 bases each). This specimen consisted of PBMCs, obtained after 12 months of ibrutinib treatment. The CDR3 DNA follows: TGTGCCAGCAGCTGGGGACCGAACAATGAGCAGTTCTTC. This gives the protein CASSWGPNNEQFF.